One and the same sample provided the 21 T cell receptor beta chains below, sequenced in a study of PD-1 blockade in classical Hodgkin lymphoma. No patient escaped relapse after autologous stem cell transplantation, and brentuximab vedotin exposure varied. Sequencing was performed with immunoSEQ multiplex PCR; in TCRdb, only in-frame clones are kept and a portion is missing. Among under 60,000 clones listed, roughly 73% were seen once. This specimen consisted of peripheral blood mononuclear cells (PBMCs), obtained at baseline. Every receptor here comes from a human donor with classical Hodgkin lymphoma.

This chain joins TRBV9 and TRBJ2-5, with 13 bases aligning to TRBD2. Germline lookup yields CDR1 SGDLS and CDR2 YYNGEE. The CDR3 is 16 amino acids. The J segment lost 4 bases and the V segment lost 4 bases, leaving 7 bases of the junction unmatched. The CDR3 loop reads CASSTTSGGAGETQYF. In DNA form, the CDR3 reads TGTGCCAGCAGCACCACTAGCGGGGGGGCAGGAGAGACCCAGTACTTC.

The gene calls are TRBV5-1 and TRBJ2-3; tentatively, D is TRBD2 (6 bases). The V and J ends lost 5 bases and 0 bases respectively, with 10 bases between them. Germline V lookup: CDR1 SGHRS, CDR2 YFSETQ. This CDR3 is built from 14 residues. The CDR3 loop reads CASRTGTSTDTQYF. CDR3 coding DNA: TGCGCCAGCAGAACCGGGACTAGCACAGATACGCAGTATTTT.

The DNA for the CDR3 is TGTGCCAGCAATCGGGACGGGAACAATGAGCAGTTCTTC. It translates to CASNRDGNNEQFF. The chain recombines TRBV27 with TRBJ2-1; possibly TRBD1 or TRBD2 for D (5 bases each). V lost 7 bases, J lost 5 bases, and 12 bases lay in between. The CDR3 is 13 amino acids. The V gene's germline CDR1 is MNHEY and CDR2 SMNVEV (reference sequence).

The chain employs TRBV6-1 and TRBJ2-6; D call uncertain. CDR3 length equals 14 residues. V lost 5 bases, J lost 5 bases, and 10 bases lay in between. The germline V gene encodes CDR1 MNHNS and CDR2 SASEGT. The CDR3 loop is CASSWTERANVLTF. CDR3 nucleotide sequence: TGTGCCAGCAGTTGGACCGAGAGGGCCAACGTCCTGACTTTC.

The rearrangement links TRBV7-8 to TRBJ1-1, with a tentative D call TRBD1 (6 bases). V was clipped by 1 base and J by 6 bases, with 18 bases between them. CDR1 SGHVS and CDR2 FQNEAQ come from the germline V gene. The CDR3 runs 16 residues. The CDR3 DNA is TGTGCCAGCAGCTTAGAGGGGGGCACCCGCCAGCCTGAAGCTTTCTTT. Translation: CASSLEGGTRQPEAFF.

The J gene is TRBJ2-2, the V gene TRBV19; D is unresolved. V was shortened by 3 bases and J by 0 bases, with 8 bases between the two germline ends. Germline CDR1 is LNHDA and CDR2 is SQIVND (reference sequence). The CDR3 loop spans 15 amino acids. The DNA of the CDR3 is TGTGCCAGTAGTATGACGGGTGCGAACACCGGGGAGCTGTTTTTT. It codes for CASSMTGANTGELFF.

The V gene is TRBV2, the J gene TRBJ1-5; maybe TRBD1 (5 bases). The CDR3 length is 14 residues. Germline-derived CDR1 and CDR2 are SNHLY and FYNNEI. V lost 4 bases and J lost 2, with 9 bases in between. CDR3 in DNA: TGTGCCAGCAGTGGGGGGTTTGGCAATCAGCCCCAGCATTTT. It yields the protein CASSGGFGNQPQHF. The complete variable domain, with remaining parts taken from reference TRBV2 and TRBJ1-5, reads EPEVTQTPSHQVTQMGQEVILRCVPISNHLYFYWYRQILGQKVEFLVSFYNNEISEKSEIFDDQFSVERPDGSNFTLKIRSTKLEDSAMYFCASSGGFGNQPQHFGDGTRLSIL.

This clone occurred once. The chain employs TRBV10-2 and TRBJ1-1; D is undetermined. Trimming left V 0 bases short and J 5 bases short, with 4 bases between. From germline, CDR1 is WSHSY and CDR2 SAAADI. The CDR3 contains 12 residues. The CDR3 is CASSESETEAFF. DNA of the CDR3: TGCGCCAGCAGTGAGTCTGAGACTGAAGCTTTCTTT.

This chain uses TRBV29-1 with TRBJ2-5, with D tentatively TRBD1 (5 bases). The J call may not be correct, given that the DNA end is closer to TRBJ2-7. CDR1 and CDR2 from the germline V gene are SQVTM and ANQGSEA. This CDR3 is 13 amino acids long. The DNA for the CDR3 is TGCAGCGTTGAGGGGCAGAGCTCCTACGAGCAGTACTTC. This codes for CSVEGQSSYEQYF.

The gene calls are TRBV11-1 and TRBJ1-1; 10 bases are shared with TRBD1. The CDR3 length is 15 residues. The V gene end was trimmed by 5 bases and the J gene end by 2 bases; junction bases not matched to a gene: 5. Germline V CDR1 and CDR2: SGHAT, FQDESV (reference sequence). CDR3 sequence reads: CASSPDRGTNTEAFF. The CDR3 DNA follows: TGTGCCAGCAGCCCGGACAGGGGGACCAACACTGAAGCTTTCTTT.

The chain combines TRBV6-5 with TRBJ1-4; D gene ambiguous. V lost 7 bases, J lost 0 bases, and 12 bases lay in between. This CDR3 region has 15 residues. Germline V CDR1 and CDR2: MNHEY, SVGAGI. The CDR3 DNA is TGTGCCAGCAAGGGCAGCCTTGCAACTAATGAAAAACTGTTTTTT. Protein sequence: CASKGSLATNEKLFF.

There are a few counts of this clone. This sequence joins TRBV7-9 and TRBJ1-4; perhaps TRBD1 as D (5 bases). The CDR3 runs 14 residues. CDR1 is SEHNR and CDR2 is FQNEAQ in the germline V gene (reference sequence). Trimming left V 5 bases short and J 3 bases short, with 10 bases between. Written as DNA, the CDR3 is TGTGCCAGCAGCCACAGGACATCTAATGAAAAACTGTTTTTT. Encoded protein: CASSHRTSNEKLFF.

The chain carries TRBV11-2 and TRBJ2-7; D is undetermined. This CDR3 contains 12 residues. Trimming left V 5 bases short and J 9 bases short, with 14 bases between. CDR1 and CDR2 (germline): SGHAT, FQNNGV. The CDR3 sequence: CASSQDATSQYF. The CDR3 bases are TGTGCCAGCAGCCAGGACGCAACGTCGCAGTACTTC.

This clone came up a few times. The CDR3 region has the DNA TGTGCCAGCAGCCGCGGACAGGGGGGCCACAATGAGCAGTTCTTC. It encodes CASSRGQGGHNEQFF. The rearrangement joins TRBV7-8 to TRBJ2-1, with 10 bases that match TRBD1. CDR1 is SGHVS, CDR2 FQNEAQ, per germline. There are 15 residues in the CDR3. V shed 5 bases, J shed 5 bases, and the junction held 6 bases outside the gene matches.

The chain carries TRBV11-2 and TRBJ2-2, with 7 positions matching TRBD2. The ends lost 5 bases at V and 5 bases at J; junction bases unmatched: 5. Germline V lookup: CDR1 SGHAT, CDR2 FQNNGV. This CDR3 spans 14 amino acids. CDR3 loop: CASSPGGWTGELFF. Here the CDR3 DNA reads TGTGCCAGCAGCCCGGGGGGTTGGACCGGGGAGCTGTTTTTT.

The chain links TRBV11-2 to TRBJ1-1, with D perhaps matching TRBD1 (5 bases). The ends were cut back, 5 bases at V and 7 bases at J, with 14 bases in the middle. The germline gives CDR1 SGHAT, CDR2 FQNNGV. There are 13 residues in the CDR3. CDR3 coding DNA: TGTGCCAGCAGCCCATCGGGGGTAGGTGAAGCTTTCTTT. Its translation is CASSPSGVGEAFF. The whole variable domain, filled in from reference TRBV11-2 and TRBJ1-1, reads EAGVAQSPRYKIIEKRQSVAFWCNPISGHATLYWYQQILGQGPKLLIQFQNNGVVDDSQLPKDRFSAERLKGVDSTLKIQPAKLEDSAVYLCASSPSGVGEAFFGQGTRLTVV.

The V gene is TRBV10-1, the J gene TRBJ1-1, with TRBD1 as a possible D gene (5 bases). Germline lookup yields CDR1 WNHNN and CDR2 SYGVQD (reference sequence). This CDR3 contains 14 residues. V lost 2 bases and J 5 bases, leaving 12 bases between the germline ends. CDR3 sequence reads: CASSEDSVGTEAFF. The CDR3 DNA follows: TGCGCCAGCAGTGAGGACAGCGTGGGGACTGAAGCTTTCTTT.

This chain connects TRBV7-8 to TRBJ1-2; 7 positions match TRBD1. J lost 0 bases, V lost 0 bases, and 13 bases had no gene match. CDR1 and CDR2 from the germline V gene are SGHVS and FQNEAQ. CDR3 length: 19 residues. CDR3 DNA: TGTGCCAGCAGCTTAGCGCTCTCTACGACAGGGAGCCCTAACTATGGCTACACCTTC. This translates into CASSLALSTTGSPNYGYTF.

The chain links TRBV5-1 to TRBJ1-4; 7 bases are a match to TRBD1. Germline V gene sequence: CDR1 SGHRS, CDR2 YFSETQ. The CDR3 spans 14 residues. V shed 5 bases, J shed 8 bases, and the junction held 9 bases outside the gene matches. CDR3 loop: CASRIGGSAEKLFF. In DNA form, the CDR3 reads TGCGCCAGCAGAATAGGGGGCTCGGCGGAAAAACTGTTTTTT.

The chain uses TRBV7-9 and TRBJ1-1, with unresolved D. Trimming stripped 4 bases from V and 6 bases from J, with 9 bases between. In germline, CDR1 is SEHNR, CDR2 FQNEAQ (reference sequence). The CDR3 is 12 amino acids. CDR3 nucleotide sequence: TGTGCCAGCAGCTATGGGGAAGCTGAAGCTTTCTTT. It translates to CASSYGEAEAFF.

The count of this clone is one. The chain links TRBV2 to TRBJ1-2, with 8 bases lining up with TRBD1. This CDR3 is 14 amino acids long. Looked up from germline, CDR1 is SNHLY and CDR2 is FYNNEI. V dropped 5 bases and J dropped 7; count of bases not matched to a gene: 9. Written as DNA, the CDR3 is TGTGCCAGCAGTCTTAAGGACAGGGAGGCTGGCTACACCTTC. Translation: CASSLKDREAGYTF.